The clone carrying this T cell receptor (beta chain) was counted ten times or more. Libraries of TCR beta came from iRepertoire HTBI primers plus Arm-PCR of CDR3 regions. Original handling: Segment identification across samples yielded about 60 TRBV and roughly 15 TRBJ segments. MiXCR, applied by TCRdb to the multiplex PCR reads, yields one record per CDR3 protein. The V and J calls come from TCRdb's annotation, not from the publication. Here the sample spans roughly 610,000 distinct CDR3 sequences, 15% to 20% being singletons. Time point specified: newly diagnosed GD, antithyroid drugs for less than 3 months. PBMCs were the source of the RNA used for TCR sequencing. Patients hailed from an endocrinology department in Xi'an, China. The CDR3 length is 13 residues. V lost 2 bases to trimming and J lost 14 bases, with 18 bases between them. Germline V CDR1 and CDR2: MNHEY, SMNVEV (reference sequence). The sample originates from a study of regulatory T cells in long-lasting Graves disease.

These data were likewise used in another study, on T cells in Graves' hyperthyroidism and ophthalmopathy. That source reports: The TCR CDR3 was amplified in a first-round RT-PCR using the HTBI primer set. Most clonotypes expanded in thyroid above 0.001 were likewise present in blood.

Material: peripheral blood mononuclear cells (PBMCs), obtained at new diagnosis, from a patient treated with antithyroid drugs. This receptor was taken from a man aged 18 to 29 with Graves disease. The chain employs TRBV27 and TRBJ1-2; tentative D call: TRBD1 (5 bases). CDR3 residues: CASSLKSREPFTF. Written as DNA, the CDR3 is TGTGCCAGCAGTTTAAAGAGCAGGGAACCGTTTACCTTC.